This T cell receptor (beta chain) is drawn from a study of CD4 T cells in relation to SARS-CoV-2 and coronaviruses. Before the COVID-19 pandemic, during about 2010-2018, CD4+ T cells were taken from unexposed donors. CD4+ T cells were isolated from the cells after around 11 days of culture. Overall study findings and caveats: In roughly 61% of donors, memory CD4+ clonotypes crossrecognized SARS-CoV-2 and at least one common cold coronavirus spike.

About this clone: The antigen is unknown.

CDR1 is MDHEN, CDR2 SYDVKM, per germline. The CDR3 runs to 14 residues. V shed 3 bases and J 2 bases; nucleotides not matched to a gene: 3. Assay: immunoSEQ multiplex PCR; the TCRdb copy retains only in-frame clones and omits some. The sample has under 13,000 clones, about 81% seen once. This chain uses TRBV28 with TRBJ2-7; 8 nucleotides agree with TRBD2. The clonotype originates from a human donor in good health. The sequencing input was CD4+ T cells from PBMCs, cultured in vitro. CDR3 amino acids: CASSFPGGAYEQYF. In nucleotides, the CDR3 is TGTGCCAGCAGTTTCCCCGGGGGGGCCTACGAGCAGTACTTC.